The TCR beta chain described here comes from a study of blood T cells in healthy people across ages. This clonotype has more than one count but fewer than ten. CDR1 and CDR2 (germline): MNHNY, SVGAGI (reference sequence). V shed 2 bases and J 7 bases; nucleotides not matched to a gene: 11. This CDR3 has 17 residues. With a J-beta primer mix and a sample-barcoded 5' primer, a second PCR ran 7 to 11 cycles. TCRdb reprocessed the 5' RACE reads with MiXCR, giving one entry per CDR3 protein. The table includes about 1.8 million distinct CDR3 sequences, 40% to 55% detected once. The sequence came from a woman in her forties in good health. Input material: blood. The chain carries TRBV6-6 and TRBJ2-1; 10 bases are shared with TRBD1. Written as DNA, the CDR3 is TGTGCCAGCAGTTACAAAGTTGTAGGGACAGGGGAAAATGAGCAGTTCTTC. Translated, it gives CASSYKVVGTGENEQFF.